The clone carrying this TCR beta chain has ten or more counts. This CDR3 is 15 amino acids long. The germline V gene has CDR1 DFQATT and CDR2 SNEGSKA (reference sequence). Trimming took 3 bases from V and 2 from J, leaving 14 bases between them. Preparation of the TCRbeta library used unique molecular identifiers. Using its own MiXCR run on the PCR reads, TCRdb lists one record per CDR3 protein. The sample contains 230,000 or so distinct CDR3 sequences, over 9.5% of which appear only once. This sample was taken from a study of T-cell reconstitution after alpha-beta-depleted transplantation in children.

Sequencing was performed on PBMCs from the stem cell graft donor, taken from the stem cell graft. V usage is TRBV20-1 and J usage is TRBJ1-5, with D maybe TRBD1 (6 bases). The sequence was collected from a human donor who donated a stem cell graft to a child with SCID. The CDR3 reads CSASVQGRGNQPQHF. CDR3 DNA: TGCAGTGCTAGCGTACAGGGTAGGGGCAATCAGCCCCAGCATTTT.